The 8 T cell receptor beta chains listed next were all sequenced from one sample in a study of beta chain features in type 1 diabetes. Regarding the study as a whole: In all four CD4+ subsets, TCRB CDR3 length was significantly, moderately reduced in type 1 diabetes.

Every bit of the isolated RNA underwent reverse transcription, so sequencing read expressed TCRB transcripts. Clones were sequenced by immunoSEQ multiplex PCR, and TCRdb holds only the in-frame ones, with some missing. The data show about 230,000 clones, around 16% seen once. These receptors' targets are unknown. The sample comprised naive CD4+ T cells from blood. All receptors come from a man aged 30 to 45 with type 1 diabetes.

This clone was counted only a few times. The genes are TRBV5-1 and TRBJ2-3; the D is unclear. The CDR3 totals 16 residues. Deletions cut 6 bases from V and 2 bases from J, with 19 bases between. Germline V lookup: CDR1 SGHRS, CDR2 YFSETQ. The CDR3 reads CASTFAAELITDTQYF. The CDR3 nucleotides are TGCGCCAGCACCTTCGCGGCAGAACTCATCACAGATACGCAGTATTTT.

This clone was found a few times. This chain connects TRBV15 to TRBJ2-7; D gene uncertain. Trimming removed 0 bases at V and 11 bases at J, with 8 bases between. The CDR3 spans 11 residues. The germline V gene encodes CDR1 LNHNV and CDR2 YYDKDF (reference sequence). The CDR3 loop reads CATSRDRKEYF. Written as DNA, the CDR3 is TGTGCCACCAGCAGAGATCGGAAAGAGTACTTC.

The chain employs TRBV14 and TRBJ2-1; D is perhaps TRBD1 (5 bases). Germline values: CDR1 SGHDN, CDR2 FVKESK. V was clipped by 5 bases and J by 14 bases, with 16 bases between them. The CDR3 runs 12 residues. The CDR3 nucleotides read TGTGCCAGCAGCTCCCAGGGTGACCGGGAGTTCTTC. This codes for CASSSQGDREFF.

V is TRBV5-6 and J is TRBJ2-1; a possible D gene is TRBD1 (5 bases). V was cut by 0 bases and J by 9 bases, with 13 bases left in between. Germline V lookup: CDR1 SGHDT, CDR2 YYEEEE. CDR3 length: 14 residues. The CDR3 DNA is TGTGCCAGCAGCTTGGACAGGATTTCGGCTGAGCAGTTCTTC. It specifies CASSLDRISAEQFF.

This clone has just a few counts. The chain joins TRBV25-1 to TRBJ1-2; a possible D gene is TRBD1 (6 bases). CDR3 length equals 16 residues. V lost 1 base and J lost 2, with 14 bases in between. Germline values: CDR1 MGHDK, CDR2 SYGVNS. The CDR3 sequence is CASSELGDKENYGYTF. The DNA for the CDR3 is TGTGCCAGCAGTGAATTAGGGGACAAAGAAAACTATGGCTACACCTTC.

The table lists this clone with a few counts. The CDR3 spells CSVDAPSGANVLTF. CDR3 coding DNA: TGCAGCGTTGATGCTCCCTCTGGGGCCAACGTCCTGACTTTC. The rearrangement joins TRBV29-1 to TRBJ2-6; D not resolved. V was clipped by 3 bases and J by 0 bases, with 6 bases between them. The germline V gene has CDR1 SQVTM and CDR2 ANQGSEA. The CDR3 has 14 residues.

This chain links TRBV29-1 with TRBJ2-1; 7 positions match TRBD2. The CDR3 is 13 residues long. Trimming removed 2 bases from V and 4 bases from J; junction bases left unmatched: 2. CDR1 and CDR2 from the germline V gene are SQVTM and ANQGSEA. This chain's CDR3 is CSVETGGYNEQFF. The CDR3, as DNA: TGCAGCGTTGAAACGGGGGGTTACAATGAGCAGTTCTTC.

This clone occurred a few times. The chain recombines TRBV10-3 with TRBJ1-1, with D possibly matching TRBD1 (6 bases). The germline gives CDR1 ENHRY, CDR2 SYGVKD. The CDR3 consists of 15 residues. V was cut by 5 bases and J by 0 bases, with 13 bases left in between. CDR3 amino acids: CAISRGGTLNTEAFF. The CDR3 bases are TGTGCCATCAGTCGGGGAGGGACATTGAACACTGAAGCTTTCTTT.